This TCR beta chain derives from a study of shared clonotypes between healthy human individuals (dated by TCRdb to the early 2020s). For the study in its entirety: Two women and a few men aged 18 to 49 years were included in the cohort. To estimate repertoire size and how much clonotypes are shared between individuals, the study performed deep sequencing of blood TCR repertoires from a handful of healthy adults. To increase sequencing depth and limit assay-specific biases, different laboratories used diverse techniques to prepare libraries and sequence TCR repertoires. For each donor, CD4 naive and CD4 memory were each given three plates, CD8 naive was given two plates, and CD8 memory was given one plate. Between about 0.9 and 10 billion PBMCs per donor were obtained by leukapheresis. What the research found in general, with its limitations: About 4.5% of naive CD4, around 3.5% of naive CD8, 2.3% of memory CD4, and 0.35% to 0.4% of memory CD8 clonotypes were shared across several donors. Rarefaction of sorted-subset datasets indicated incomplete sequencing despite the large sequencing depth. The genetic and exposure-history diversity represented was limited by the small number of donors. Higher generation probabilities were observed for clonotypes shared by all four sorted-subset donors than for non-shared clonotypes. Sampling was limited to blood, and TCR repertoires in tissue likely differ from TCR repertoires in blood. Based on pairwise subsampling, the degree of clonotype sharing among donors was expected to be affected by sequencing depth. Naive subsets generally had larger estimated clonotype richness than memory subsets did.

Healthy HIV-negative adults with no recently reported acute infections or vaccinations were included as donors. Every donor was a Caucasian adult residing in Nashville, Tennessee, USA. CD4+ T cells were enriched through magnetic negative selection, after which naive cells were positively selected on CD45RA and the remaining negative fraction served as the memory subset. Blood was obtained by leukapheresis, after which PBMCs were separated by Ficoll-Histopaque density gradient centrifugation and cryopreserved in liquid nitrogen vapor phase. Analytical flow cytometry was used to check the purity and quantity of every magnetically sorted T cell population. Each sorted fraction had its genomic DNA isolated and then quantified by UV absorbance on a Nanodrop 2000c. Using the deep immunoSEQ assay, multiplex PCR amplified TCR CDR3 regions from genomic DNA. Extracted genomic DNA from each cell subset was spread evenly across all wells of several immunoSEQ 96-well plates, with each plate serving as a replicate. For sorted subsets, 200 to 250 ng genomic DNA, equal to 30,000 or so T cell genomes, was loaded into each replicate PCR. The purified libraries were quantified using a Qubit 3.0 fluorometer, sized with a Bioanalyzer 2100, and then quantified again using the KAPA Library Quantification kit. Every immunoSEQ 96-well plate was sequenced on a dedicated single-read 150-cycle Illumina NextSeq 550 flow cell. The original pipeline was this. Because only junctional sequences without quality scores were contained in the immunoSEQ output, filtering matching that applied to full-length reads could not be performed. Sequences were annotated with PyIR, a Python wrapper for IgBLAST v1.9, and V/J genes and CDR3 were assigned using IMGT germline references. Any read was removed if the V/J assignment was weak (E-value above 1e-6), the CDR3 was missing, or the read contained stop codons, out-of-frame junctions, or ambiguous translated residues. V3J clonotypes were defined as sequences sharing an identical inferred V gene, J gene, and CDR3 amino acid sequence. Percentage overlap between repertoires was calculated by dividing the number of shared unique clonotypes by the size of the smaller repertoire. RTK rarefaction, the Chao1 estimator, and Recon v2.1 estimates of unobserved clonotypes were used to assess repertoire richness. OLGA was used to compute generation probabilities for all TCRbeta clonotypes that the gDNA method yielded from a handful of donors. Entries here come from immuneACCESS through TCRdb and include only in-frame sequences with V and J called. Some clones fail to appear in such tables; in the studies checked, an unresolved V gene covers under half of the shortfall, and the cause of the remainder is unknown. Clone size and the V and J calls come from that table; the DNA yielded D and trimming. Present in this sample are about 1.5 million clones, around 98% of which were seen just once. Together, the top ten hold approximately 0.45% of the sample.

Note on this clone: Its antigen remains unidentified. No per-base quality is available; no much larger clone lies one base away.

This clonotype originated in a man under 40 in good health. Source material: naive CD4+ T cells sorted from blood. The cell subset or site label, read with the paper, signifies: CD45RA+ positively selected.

This receptor has the CDR3 CASSTDSSTDTQYF. The nucleotide sequence is TGTGCCAGCAGCACCGACAGCAGCACAGATACGCAGTATTTT. The chain employs TRBV7-3 and TRBJ2-3; the D region possibly corresponds to TRBD1 (5 bases align). Sequences SGHTA (CDR1) and FQGTGA (CDR2) are obtained from the germline V gene. V is shortened by 5 bases, J by 0 bases, and the region joining them spans 9 bases. The CDR3 holds 14 amino acids from the cysteine to the phenylalanine. Only the CDR3 region is kept as DNA, spanning 42 bases read in frame from base 1.